These 16 T cell receptor beta chains originate from one sample sequenced in a study of cytomegalovirus exposure and HLA in healthy donors. This PCR relied on a set of 60 Vbeta primers and 13 Jbeta primers. TCRdb keeps only in-frame clones here, not all; method: immunoSEQ multiplex PCR. The sample carries fewer than 200,000 clones, 65% to 75% recorded once. Input material: PBMCs. These receptors were collected from a girl aged 10 to 17 in good health and CMV-seronegative.

The CDR3 DNA reads TGTGCCAGCAGTTTTTCAGAAATCATGAACACTGAAGCTTTCTTT. Translation gives CASSFSEIMNTEAFF. The V and J genes are TRBV27 and TRBJ1-1; no reliable D call. CDR1 is MNHEY and CDR2 is SMNVEV in the germline V gene (reference sequence). The CDR3 sequence is 15 residues long. V gave up 3 bases and J gave up 0 bases, with 11 bases separating them.

The DNA of the CDR3 is TGTGCCAGCAGCGTAGCTGGCAGCCGCGGTACGCAGTATTTT. Translated: CASSVAGSRGTQYF. This chain joins TRBV9 and TRBJ2-3; no definite D call. Germline-derived CDR1 and CDR2 are SGDLS and YYNGEE. The ends were cut back, 0 bases at V and 8 bases at J, with 13 bases in the middle. The CDR3 spans 14 residues.

The sample holds a few counts of this clone. The J gene is TRBJ1-1, the V gene TRBV12-5; 10 bases are shared with TRBD1. CDR3 size: 16 residues. CDR1 is LGHNT and CDR2 is FRNRAP in the germline V gene. V shed 4 bases and J 5 bases; nucleotides not matched to a gene: 10. The CDR3 nucleotides read TGTGCTAGTGGTTCCTGGGACAGGGGCCAGGATACTGAAGCTTTCTTT. As protein: CASGSWDRGQDTEAFF. Looking up the rest from reference TRBV12-5 and TRBJ1-1 gives the full variable domain: DARVTQTPRHKVTEMGQEVTMRCQPILGHNTVFWYRQTMMQGLELLAYFRNRAPLDDSGMPKDRFSAEMPDATLATLKIQPSEPRDSAVYFCASGSWDRGQDTEAFFGQGTRLTVV.

The chain couples TRBV7-8 to TRBJ1-2; D is ambiguous. This CDR3 region has 13 residues. V lost 3 bases to trimming and J lost 13 bases, with 18 bases between them. The germline gives CDR1 SGHVS, CDR2 FQNEAQ. The CDR3 protein is CASSFRDAKVGTF. CDR3 nucleotides: TGTGCCAGCAGCTTTCGGGATGCGAAGGTTGGCACCTTC.

V is TRBV9 and J is TRBJ1-2; 10 bases match TRBD1. Germline V gene data show CDR1 as SGDLS and CDR2 as YYNGEE. Trimming removed 4 bases from V and 2 bases from J; junction bases left unmatched: 8. CDR3 length: 16 residues. The CDR3 coding sequence is TGTGCCAGCAGCTCACCCGGGACAGGGGTAAACTATGGCTACACCTTC. Its translation: CASSSPGTGVNYGYTF.

V gene TRBV4-1 combines with J gene TRBJ2-3, with D possibly matching TRBD1 (6 bases). V was clipped by 0 bases and J by 3 bases, with 16 bases between them. Germline V gives CDR1 MGHRA, CDR2 YSYEKL. The CDR3 has 17 residues. CDR3 residues: CASSQDIEQGVTDTQYF. For the CDR3, the DNA is TGCGCCAGCAGCCAAGATATTGAACAGGGCGTGACAGATACGCAGTATTTT.

The CDR3 loop reads CASVRTSLDTDTQYF. CDR3 coding DNA: TGTGCCAGCGTGAGGACTAGCTTGGACACAGATACGCAGTATTTT. V usage is TRBV6-1 and J usage is TRBJ2-3; the match to TRBD2 covers 8 bases. With V trimmed by 8 bases and J by 2 bases, 9 bases remained unmatched. CDR1 MNHNS and CDR2 SASEGT come from the germline V gene. The CDR3 loop spans 15 amino acids.

The J gene is TRBJ2-7, the V gene TRBV7-6, with a weak D call TRBD1 (6 bases). Germline V gene data show CDR1 as SGHVS and CDR2 as FNYEAQ. V was shortened by 5 bases and J by 2 bases, with 13 bases between the two germline ends. The CDR3 is 14 amino acids. DNA of the CDR3: TGTGCCAGCAGCCGGACAGATCAGACCTACGAGCAGTACTTC. Protein sequence: CASSRTDQTYEQYF.

The chain links TRBV25-1 to TRBJ2-1, with TRBD2 matching over 8 bases. Germline CDR1 is MGHDK and CDR2 is SYGVNS. The CDR3 covers 15 residues. J gave up 2 bases and V 5 bases, and 5 bases lay outside the gene matches. The CDR3 sequence is CASSLGSGAYNEQFF. The DNA of the CDR3 is TGTGCCAGCAGTCTAGGTAGCGGGGCCTACAATGAGCAGTTCTTC.

This chain links TRBV7-3 with TRBJ1-2, with 11 bases matching TRBD1. After removal of 5 bases from V and 9 bases from J, the junction contained 17 bases not matched to a gene. From germline, CDR1 is SGHTA and CDR2 FQGTGA. This CDR3 comprises 17 residues. The CDR3 reads CASSPGVGQGGSLSYTF. Here the CDR3 DNA reads TGTGCCAGCAGCCCAGGGGTGGGACAGGGGGGATCTTTGAGCTACACCTTC.

The rearrangement links TRBV6-5 to TRBJ1-2; tentatively, D is TRBD1 (5 bases). This CDR3 has 14 amino acids. Germline V gene data show CDR1 as MNHEY and CDR2 as SVGAGI. The ends were cut back, 6 bases at V and 4 bases at J, with 15 bases in the middle. DNA of the CDR3: TGTGCCAGCAGCTCAGGGATTATCGCCTATGGCTACACCTTC. Its protein is CASSSGIIAYGYTF.

The table lists this clone with a count of one. This rearrangement joins TRBV19 to TRBJ2-7; 7 bases line up with TRBD2. In germline, CDR1 is LNHDA, CDR2 SQIVND (reference sequence). J gave up 3 bases and V 3 bases, and 8 bases lay outside the gene matches. This CDR3 comprises 15 residues. CDR3 in amino acids: CASSIEPTGGYEQYF. The DNA for the CDR3 is TGTGCCAGTAGTATTGAGCCTACGGGGGGCTACGAGCAGTACTTC.

The genes are TRBV11-2 and TRBJ1-4; 8 nucleotides agree with TRBD1. CDR1 is SGHAT and CDR2 is FQNNGV in the germline V gene. After removal of 8 bases from V and 3 bases from J, the junction contained 5 bases not matched to a gene. The CDR3 is 14 residues long. As DNA, the CDR3 is TGTGCCAGCCGTCTGACAGGGGCTAATGAAAAACTGTTTTTT. The encoded protein is CASRLTGANEKLFF.

This chain joins TRBV2 and TRBJ2-7, with TRBD2 matching 8 bases. J lost 2 bases, V lost 1 base, and 4 bases had no gene match. This CDR3 spans 15 amino acids. Germline V CDR1 and CDR2: SNHLY, FYNNEI. CDR3 sequence: CASSEGGGTPYEQYF. The CDR3 DNA follows: TGTGCCAGCAGTGAAGGCGGGGGGACCCCCTACGAGCAGTACTTC.

V and J are TRBV6-4 and TRBJ2-1; the match to TRBD1 covers 11 bases. CDR3 length: 17 residues. The germline V gene encodes CDR1 MRHNA and CDR2 SNTAGT. V shed 2 bases and J 4 bases; nucleotides not matched to a gene: 7. For the CDR3, the DNA is TGTGCCAGCAGTGACCCGCAGGGGACAGGGGGATACAATGAGCAGTTCTTC. This codes for CASSDPQGTGGYNEQFF.

The V gene is TRBV27, the J gene TRBJ1-2; no clear D gene. Trimming took off 6 bases at V and 0 bases at J, with 17 bases between the two ends. CDR1 is MNHEY and CDR2 is SMNVEV in the germline V gene (reference sequence). The CDR3 is 16 residues long. CDR3 residues: CASRLWGGQPNYGYTF. CDR3 DNA sequence: TGTGCCAGCAGACTTTGGGGAGGTCAGCCTAACTATGGCTACACCTTC.